What follows are 22 T cell receptor beta chains derived from one specimen sequenced in a study of regulatory T cells in long-lasting Graves disease. Regarding time point: newly diagnosed GD, antithyroid drugs for less than 3 months. RNA extracted from PBMCs served as the sequencing template. Arm-PCR with iRepertoire HTBI primers amplified the CDR3 regions for these TCR beta libraries. TCRdb re-called the multiplex PCR reads through MiXCR, storing one row per CDR3 protein. The sample comprises some 220,000 distinct CDR3 sequences, roughly a fifth of which are singletons, and 10% to 15% rests with the top ten. This same sample was also taken into another study, of T cells in Graves' hyperthyroidism and ophthalmopathy.

Sequencing was performed on peripheral blood mononuclear cells (PBMCs), taken at new diagnosis, from a patient treated with antithyroid drugs. These receptors originate from a woman aged 30 to 39 with Graves disease.

Ten or more counts support this clonotype. The gene calls are TRBV6-5 and TRBJ1-2, with TRBD1 as a possible D gene (5 bases). The CDR3 spans 13 residues. V dropped 2 bases and J dropped 7 bases, with 11 bases sitting between them. Germline-derived CDR1 and CDR2 are MNHEY and SVGAGI. DNA for the CDR3: TGTGCCAGCAGTTACCCCGGGGGATCTGGCTACACCTTC. Protein sequence: CASSYPGGSGYTF.

This clonotype has ten or more counts. The rearrangement links TRBV13 to TRBJ1-4, with 8 bases lining up with TRBD1. The CDR3 has 16 residues. Germline V lookup: CDR1 PRHDT, CDR2 FYEKMQ (reference sequence). The V segment lost 5 bases and the J segment 4 bases; nucleotides outside the gene matches: 9. CDR3 coding DNA: TGTGCCAGCAGCGTTCGGACAGGGTACAATAATGAAAAACTGTTTTTT. Protein product: CASSVRTGYNNEKLFF.

The chain joins TRBV3-1 to TRBJ2-5, with TRBD1 as a possible D gene (5 bases). The germline gives CDR1 LGHDT, CDR2 YNNKEL (reference sequence). Trimming took off 4 bases at V and 0 bases at J, with 12 bases between the two ends. The CDR3 contains 15 residues. In nucleotides, the CDR3 is TGTGCCAGCAGCCGGACATCAGGTTACCAAGAGACCCAGTACTTC. Translated: CASSRTSGYQETQYF.

On this clonotype itself: At one end, the junction sequence differs from germline, possibly due to a read error. The genes are TRBV11-3 and TRBJ2-3; TRBD2 agrees at 8 bases. The CDR3 is made up of 17 amino acids. CDR1 and CDR2 from the germline V gene are SGHNT and YENEEA. The CDR3: CVSSLLTSGGGTDTQYF. Here the CDR3 DNA reads TGTGTCAGCAGCCTACTCACCAGCGGGGGAGGCACAGATACGCAGTATTTT.

This clonotype occurred many times. The V gene is TRBV18, the J gene TRBJ1-3; D is ambiguous. Germline CDR1 KGHSH, CDR2 LQKENI. The CDR3 has 14 residues. V was shortened by 6 bases and J by 0 bases, with 9 bases between the two germline ends. The CDR3 here is CASSMMDSGNTIYF. CDR3 sequence (DNA): TGTGCCAGCTCCATGATGGACTCTGGAAACACCATATATTTT.

This clonotype was recorded many times. CDR3 DNA sequence: TGTGCCACCACAGATACCTACGAGCAGTACTTC. It is translated as CATTDTYEQYF. This chain joins TRBV19 and TRBJ2-7; D gene ambiguous. V was cut by 10 bases and J by 2 bases, with 9 bases left in between. CDR1 and CDR2 from the germline V gene are LNHDA and SQIVND (reference sequence). This CDR3 is built from 11 residues.

The CDR3 sequence: CASKGELTGALSGELFF. CDR3 sequence (DNA): TGTGCCAGCAAGGGTGAATTGACAGGGGCATTGTCCGGGGAGCTGTTTTTT. The genes are TRBV2 and TRBJ2-2, with 8 positions matching TRBD1. V shed 7 bases and J 6 bases; nucleotides not matched to a gene: 16. Germline V gene sequence: CDR1 SNHLY, CDR2 FYNNEI. This CDR3 is 17 amino acids long.

This sequence joins TRBV12-3 or TRBV12-4 and TRBJ1-1; D might be TRBD1 (6 bases). The CDR3 runs to 14 residues. Trimming left V 4 bases short and J 5 bases short, with 14 bases between. CDR3 loop: CASSSGGAGTEAFF. In DNA form, the CDR3 reads TGTGCCAGCAGTTCCGGGGGGGCAGGGACTGAAGCTTTCTTT.

The sample holds many counts of this clonotype. The rearrangement joins TRBV7-2 to TRBJ1-2; no firm D call. This CDR3 comprises 11 residues. Germline loops: CDR1 SGHTA, CDR2 FQGNSA. V was clipped by 5 bases and J by 7 bases, with 8 bases between them. Here the CDR3 reads CASSTSGGYTF. The CDR3 DNA follows: TGTGCCAGCAGCACGAGCGGTGGCTACACCTTC.

The chain couples TRBV5-8 to TRBJ2-2; weak D call: TRBD1 (5 bases). V was clipped by 0 bases and J by 2 bases, with 8 bases between them. Germline lookup yields CDR1 SGHTS and CDR2 YDEGEE. CDR3 length: 15 amino acids. This chain's CDR3 is CASSLGQINTGELFF. In nucleotides, the CDR3 is TGTGCCAGCAGCTTGGGACAGATTAACACCGGGGAGCTGTTTTTT.

A few counts support this clonotype. The CDR3 DNA is TGCGCCAGCAGCCAGGGGGCCGAAACCTATGGCTACACCTTC. It encodes CASSQGAETYGYTF. The rearrangement uses TRBV4-1 and TRBJ1-2; possibly TRBD1 for D (6 bases). The CDR3 spans 14 residues. Germline V gene data show CDR1 as MGHRA and CDR2 as YSYEKL. Trimming shortened V by 3 bases and J by 4 bases, and 12 bases separated the two germline ends.

This clonotype appeared a single time. A read error may be the cause here, since a much bigger clone is one base away. This chain joins TRBV19 and TRBJ1-2; D gene ambiguous. The CDR3 extends over 12 amino acids. Germline lookup yields CDR1 LNHDA and CDR2 SQIVND (reference sequence). The germline V and J ends were trimmed by 7 bases and 10 bases, with 16 bases remaining between them. The CDR3 spells CASMRKLVDYTF. Written as DNA, the CDR3 is TGTGCCAGTATGAGGAAATTGGTTGACTACACCTTC.

This clonotype was counted at least ten times. The V gene is TRBV6-2 or TRBV6-3, the J gene TRBJ2-4, with 13 positions matching TRBD2. Germline CDR1 reads MNHEY; CDR2 reads SVGEGT. J lost 0 bases, V lost 5 bases, and 4 bases had no gene match. The CDR3 length is 17 residues. CDR3 DNA: TGTGCCAGCAGTGGCGGGACTAGCGGGATAGCCAAAAACATTCAGTACTTC. Translated, it gives CASSGGTSGIAKNIQYF.

This clonotype showed up many times. The V and J genes are TRBV5-1 and TRBJ2-7, with TRBD1 as a possible D gene (5 bases). Germline V gives CDR1 SGHRS, CDR2 YFSETQ. V was pared by 0 bases and J by 7 bases, with 14 bases between. The CDR3 is made up of 14 amino acids. The CDR3 DNA reads TGCGCCAGCAGCTTGGGACAGTCCGCCCGGGAGCAGTACTTC. Translation gives CASSLGQSAREQYF.

This clonotype has ten or more counts. The V call is TRBV6-5, the J call TRBJ1-4; no definite D call. Germline CDR1 is MNHEY and CDR2 is SVGAGI. The CDR3 covers 15 residues. V was clipped by 0 bases and J by 6 bases, with 11 bases between them. CDR3 residues: CASSYSRRLDEKLFF. The CDR3 DNA sequence: TGTGCCAGCAGTTACTCACGGAGGCTCGATGAAAAACTGTTTTTT.

This clonotype was recorded at least ten times. The chain employs TRBV20-1 and TRBJ1-2; no firm D call. The germline V gene has CDR1 DFQATT and CDR2 SNEGSKA (reference sequence). Trimming left V 6 bases short and J 4 bases short, with 21 bases between. This CDR3 comprises 15 residues. CDR3 nucleotides: TGCAGTGCCCTGCACGGACCGACACCCTTCTATGGCTACACCTTC. Its translation is CSALHGPTPFYGYTF.

This clonotype was detected many times. This chain links TRBV28 with TRBJ1-2; D not certain. The V end lost 5 bases, the J end lost 3 bases, and 13 bases lay between the germline ends. This CDR3 has 14 residues. The germline V gene has CDR1 MDHEN and CDR2 SYDVKM. The CDR3 reads CASSTRGGDYGYTF. The CDR3 DNA follows: TGTGCCAGCAGTACCCGGGGTGGTGACTATGGCTACACCTTC.

The sample holds many counts of this clonotype. The rearrangement uses TRBV30 and TRBJ2-1, with a tentative D call TRBD2 (6 bases). CDR1 and CDR2 (germline): GTSNPN, SVGIG (reference sequence). The V end lost 3 bases, the J end lost 3 bases, and 21 bases lay between the germline ends. CDR3 length: 17 residues. CDR3 protein: CAWSLIDAGTYYNEQFF. The CDR3 DNA follows: TGTGCCTGGAGCCTCATAGACGCCGGGACTTACTACAATGAGCAGTTCTTC.

This clonotype showed up just a few times. This chain connects TRBV9 to TRBJ1-6, with 8 bases lining up with TRBD1. This CDR3 is 17 amino acids long. V shed 0 bases, J shed 6 bases, and the junction held 8 bases outside the gene matches. Germline-derived CDR1 and CDR2 are SGDLS and YYNGEE. CDR3 DNA: TGTGCCAGCAGCGTAGCCCCCGGACAGGGCTTTAATTCACCCCTCCACTTT. Amino acids: CASSVAPGQGFNSPLHF.

The sample holds many counts of this clonotype. This CDR3 reads CASGWTAGADTQYF. The DNA for the CDR3 is TGTGCTAGTGGTTGGACAGCGGGGGCAGATACGCAGTATTTT. The genes are TRBV12-5 and TRBJ2-3, with TRBD2 identical over 8 bases. The J segment lost 4 bases and the V segment lost 4 bases, leaving 4 bases of the junction unmatched. The CDR3 extends over 14 amino acids. Germline V gene sequence: CDR1 LGHNT, CDR2 FRNRAP.

This clonotype was recorded many times. The chain uses TRBV27 and TRBJ2-1; D ambiguous. Germline V gives CDR1 MNHEY, CDR2 SMNVEV (reference sequence). The CDR3 consists of 17 residues. V was pared by 1 base and J by 6 bases, with 19 bases between. This chain's CDR3 is CASSLFSGLSGFNEQFF. The CDR3 DNA is TGTGCCAGCAGTTTATTTTCCGGGTTATCTGGCTTCAATGAGCAGTTCTTC.

This clonotype was seen ten or more times. The rearrangement joins TRBV28 to TRBJ1-5; tentative D call: TRBD1 (5 bases). V lost 6 bases to trimming and J lost 4 bases, with 16 bases between them. This CDR3 comprises 15 residues. Per the germline V gene, CDR1 is MDHEN and CDR2 is SYDVKM. Here the CDR3 DNA reads TGTGCCAGCAGACCATCGAGGGGTGATAATCAGCCCCAGCATTTT. This sequence encodes CASRPSRGDNQPQHF. The complete variable domain, with remaining parts taken from reference TRBV28 and TRBJ1-5, reads DVKVTQSSRYLVKRTGEKVFLECVQDMDHENMFWYRQDPGLGLRLIYFSYDVKMKEKGDIPEGYSVSREKKERFSLILESASTNQTSMYLCASRPSRGDNQPQHFGDGTRLSIL.